This T cell receptor beta chain comes out of a study of OX40 agonist ivuxolimab in advanced cancers. Study overall: Each patient was given ivuxolimab into a vein every 2 weeks, at 0.01 to 10 mg/kg. Notes on the study in general: Researchers report that CD8+ T cells had, on average, more expanded clones than CD4+.

The protocol was immunoSEQ multiplex PCR, while the TCRdb copy is restricted to in-frame clones and leaves out a portion. The table shows about 43,000 clones, with more than 80% occurring only once. Concerning this clone itself: Its specificity is unknown.

This CDR3 has 13 amino acids. Trimming shortened V by 0 bases and J by 5 bases, and 5 bases separated the two germline ends. Germline V gene sequence: CDR1 LGHNA, CDR2 YSLEER. Patients were excluded for autoimmune disease history or systemic immunosuppression. The material sequenced was CD4+ or CD8+ T cells sorted from blood, taken in a trial of the OX40 agonist ivuxolimab. The TCR originated in an adult with an advanced solid tumor such as melanoma, head and neck, liver or kidney cancer. The chain couples TRBV4-3 to TRBJ2-1; the D is unclear. Written as DNA, the CDR3 is TGCGCCAGCAGCCAAGAACTAAACAATGAGCAGTTCTTC. It translates to CASSQELNNEQFF.